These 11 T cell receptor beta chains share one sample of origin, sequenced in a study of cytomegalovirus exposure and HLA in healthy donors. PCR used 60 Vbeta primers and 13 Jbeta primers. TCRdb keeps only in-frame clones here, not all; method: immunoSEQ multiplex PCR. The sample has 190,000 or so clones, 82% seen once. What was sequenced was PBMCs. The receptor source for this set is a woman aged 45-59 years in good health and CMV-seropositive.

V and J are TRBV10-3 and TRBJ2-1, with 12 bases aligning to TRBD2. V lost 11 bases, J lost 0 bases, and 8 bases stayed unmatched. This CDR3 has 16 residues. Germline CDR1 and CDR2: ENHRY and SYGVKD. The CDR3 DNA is TGTGCCGTCGGGACTAGCGGGCACAGCTCCTACAATGAGCAGTTCTTC. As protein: CAVGTSGHSSYNEQFF.

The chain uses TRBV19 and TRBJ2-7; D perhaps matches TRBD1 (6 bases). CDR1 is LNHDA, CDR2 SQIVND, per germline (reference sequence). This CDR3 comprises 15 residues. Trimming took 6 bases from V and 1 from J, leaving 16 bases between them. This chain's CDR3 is CASSPDRTFSYEQYF. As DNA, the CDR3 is TGTGCCAGTAGCCCCGACAGGACCTTTTCCTACGAGCAGTACTTC.

The CDR3 is CAISTQGRDTEAFF. CDR3 DNA sequence: TGTGCCATCAGCACACAGGGGAGAGACACTGAAGCTTTCTTT. The chain has TRBV10-3 and TRBJ1-1; 7 bases are shared with TRBD1. There are 14 residues in the CDR3. Germline V CDR1 and CDR2: ENHRY, SYGVKD. J was trimmed by 3 bases and V by 6 bases; bases with no gene match: 7.

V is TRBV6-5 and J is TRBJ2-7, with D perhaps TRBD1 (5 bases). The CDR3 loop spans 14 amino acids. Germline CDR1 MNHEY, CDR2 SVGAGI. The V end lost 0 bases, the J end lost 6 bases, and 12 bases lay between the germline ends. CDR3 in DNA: TGTGCCAGCAGTTACTCGCAGGGCGGCGGCGAGCAGTACTTC. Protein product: CASSYSQGGGEQYF.

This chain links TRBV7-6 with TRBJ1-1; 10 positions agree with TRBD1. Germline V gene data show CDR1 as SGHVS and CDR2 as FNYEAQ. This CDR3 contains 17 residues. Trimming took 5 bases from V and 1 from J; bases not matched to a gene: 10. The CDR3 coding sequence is TGTGCCAGCAGCCCCCTGACAGGGGGCTGGGGGAACACTGAAGCTTTCTTT. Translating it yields CASSPLTGGWGNTEAFF.

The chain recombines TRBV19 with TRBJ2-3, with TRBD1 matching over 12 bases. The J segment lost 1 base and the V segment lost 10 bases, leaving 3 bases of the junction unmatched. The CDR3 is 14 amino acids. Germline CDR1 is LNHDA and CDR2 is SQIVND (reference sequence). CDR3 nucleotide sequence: TGTGCCACTAGGGACAGGGGGCGCACAGATACGCAGTATTTT. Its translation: CATRDRGRTDTQYF.

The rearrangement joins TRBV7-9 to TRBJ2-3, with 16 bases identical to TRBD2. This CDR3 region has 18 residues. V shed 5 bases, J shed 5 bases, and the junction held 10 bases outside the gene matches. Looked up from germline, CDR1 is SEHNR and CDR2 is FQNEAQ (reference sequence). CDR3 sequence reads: CASSQSGTSGGAIDTQYF. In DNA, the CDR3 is TGTGCCAGCAGCCAATCCGGGACTAGCGGGGGGGCCATAGATACGCAGTATTTT.

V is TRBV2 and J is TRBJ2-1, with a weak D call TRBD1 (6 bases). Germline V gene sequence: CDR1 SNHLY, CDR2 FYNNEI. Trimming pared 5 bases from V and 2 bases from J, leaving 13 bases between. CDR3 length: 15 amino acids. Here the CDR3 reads CASSRTVGAYNEQFF. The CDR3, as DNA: TGTGCCAGCAGTAGGACAGTGGGCGCCTACAATGAGCAGTTCTTC.

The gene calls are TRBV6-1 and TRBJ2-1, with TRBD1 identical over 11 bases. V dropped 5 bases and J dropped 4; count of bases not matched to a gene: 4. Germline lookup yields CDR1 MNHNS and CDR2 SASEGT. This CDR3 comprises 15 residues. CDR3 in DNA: TGTGCCAGCAGTCCCGGGACAGGGGGATACAATGAGCAGTTCTTC. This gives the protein CASSPGTGGYNEQFF.

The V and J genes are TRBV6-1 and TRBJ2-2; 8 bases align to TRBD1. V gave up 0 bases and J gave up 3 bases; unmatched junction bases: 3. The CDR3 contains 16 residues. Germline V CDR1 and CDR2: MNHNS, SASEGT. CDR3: CASSEAWTGHTGELFF. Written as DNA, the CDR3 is TGTGCCAGCAGTGAAGCATGGACAGGGCACACCGGGGAGCTGTTTTTT.

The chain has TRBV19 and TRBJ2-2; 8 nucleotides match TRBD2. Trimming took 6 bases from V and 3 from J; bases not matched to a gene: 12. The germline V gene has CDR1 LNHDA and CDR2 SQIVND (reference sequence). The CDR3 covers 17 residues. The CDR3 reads CASSRWRGVSDTGELFF. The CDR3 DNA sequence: TGTGCCAGTAGCCGTTGGCGGGGGGTTAGTGACACCGGGGAGCTGTTTTTT.